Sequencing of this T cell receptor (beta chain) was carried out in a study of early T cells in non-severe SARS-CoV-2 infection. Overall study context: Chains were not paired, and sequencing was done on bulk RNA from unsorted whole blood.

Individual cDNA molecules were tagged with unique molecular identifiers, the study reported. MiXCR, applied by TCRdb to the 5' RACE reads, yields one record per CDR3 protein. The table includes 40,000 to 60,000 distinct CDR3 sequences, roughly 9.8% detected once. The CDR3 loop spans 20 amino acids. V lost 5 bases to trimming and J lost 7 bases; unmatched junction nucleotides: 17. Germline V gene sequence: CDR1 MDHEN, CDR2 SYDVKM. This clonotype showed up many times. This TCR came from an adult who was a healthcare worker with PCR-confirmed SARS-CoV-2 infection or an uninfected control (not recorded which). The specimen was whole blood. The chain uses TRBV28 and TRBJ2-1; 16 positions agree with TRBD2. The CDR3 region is CASSLPGTSGRARGKNEQFF. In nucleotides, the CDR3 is TGTGCCAGCAGTCTGCCGGGGACTAGCGGGAGGGCTAGGGGAAAAAATGAGCAGTTCTTC. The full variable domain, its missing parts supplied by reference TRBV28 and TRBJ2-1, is DVKVTQSSRYLVKRTGEKVFLECVQDMDHENMFWYRQDPGLGLRLIYFSYDVKMKEKGDIPEGYSVSREKKERFSLILESASTNQTSMYLCASSLPGTSGRARGKNEQFFGPGTRLTVL.